The present entry profiles one T cell receptor beta chain with its context. V shed 6 bases and J shed 5 bases, with 16 bases lying between them. The CDR3 loop spans 14 amino acids. Germline assignment: CDR1 KGHSH and CDR2 LQKENI. This entry belongs to a study of cytomegalovirus exposure and HLA in healthy donors. Overall study: A preliminary data release comprised tens of millions of unique TCRs obtained from HLA-typed donors.

Primers included in the PCR were 60 Vbeta and 13 Jbeta primers. Sequencing was performed with immunoSEQ multiplex PCR; in TCRdb, only in-frame clones are kept and a portion is missing. The repertoire includes 100,000 or so clones, 77% of them detected once, and roughly 9.8% sits in the top ten. The V call is TRBV18, the J call TRBJ2-5; D may be TRBD2 (5 bases). Sequenced: PBMCs. The clonotype comes from a man between 35 and 55 years old in good health and CMV-seropositive. This CDR3 is CASSPPARRETQYF. CDR3 DNA: TGTGCCAGCTCTCCCCCCGCTAGGAGGGAGACCCAGTACTTC.